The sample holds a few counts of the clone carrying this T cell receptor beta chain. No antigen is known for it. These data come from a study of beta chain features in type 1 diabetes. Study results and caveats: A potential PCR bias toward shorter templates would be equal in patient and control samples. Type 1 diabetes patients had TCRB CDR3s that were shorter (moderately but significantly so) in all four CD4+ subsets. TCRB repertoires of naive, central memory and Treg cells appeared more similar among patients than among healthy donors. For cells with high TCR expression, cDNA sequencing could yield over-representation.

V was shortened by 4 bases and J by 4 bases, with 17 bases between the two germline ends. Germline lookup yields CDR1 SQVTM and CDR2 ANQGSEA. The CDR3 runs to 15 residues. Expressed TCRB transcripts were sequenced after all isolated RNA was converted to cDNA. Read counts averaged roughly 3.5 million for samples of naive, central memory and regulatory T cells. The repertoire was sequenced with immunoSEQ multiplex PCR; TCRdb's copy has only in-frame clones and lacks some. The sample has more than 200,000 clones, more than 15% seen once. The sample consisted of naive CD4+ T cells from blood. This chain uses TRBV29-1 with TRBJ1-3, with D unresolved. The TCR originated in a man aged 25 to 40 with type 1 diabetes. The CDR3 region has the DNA TGCAGCGTTGGGGTCTCCGGGAGATCCGGAAACACCATATATTTT. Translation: CSVGVSGRSGNTIYF.